One sample yielded the 19 T cell receptor beta chains listed below, sequenced in a study of blood T cell repertoires in COVID-19. Produced via immunoSEQ multiplex PCR; TCRdb's table is partial and in-frame only. This sample has approximately 160,000 clones; 70% to 90% occur once, and the top ten carry 4.5% to 7.5%. The sample taken for sequencing was PBMCs or T cells enriched from blood (not recorded which). These receptor sequences come from a man in his forties or fifties who had recovered from COVID-19.

The chain couples TRBV12-3 or TRBV12-4 to TRBJ1-1; the D gene is possibly TRBD1 (5 bases). The CDR3 loop spans 13 amino acids. Trimming pared 3 bases from V and 1 base from J, leaving 6 bases between. CDR3 in DNA: TGTGCCAGCAGTTTTAGGGGGAACACTGAAGCTTTCTTT. As protein: CASSFRGNTEAFF.

V gene TRBV11-2 combines with J gene TRBJ1-5, with D perhaps TRBD1 (5 bases). Germline V CDR1 and CDR2: SGHAT, FQNNGV. The V and J ends lost 6 bases and 6 bases respectively, with 18 bases between them. The CDR3 loop spans 15 amino acids. CDR3 sequence: CASRLTGSSGQPQHF. As DNA, the CDR3 is TGTGCCAGCAGACTTACAGGCTCTTCAGGTCAGCCCCAGCATTTT.

The CDR3 nucleotides read TGTGCCAGCAGTAACCTGGGCGACTCCTACGAGCAGTACTTC. The encoded protein is CASSNLGDSYEQYF. This chain uses TRBV28 with TRBJ2-7; D gene ambiguous. In germline, CDR1 is MDHEN, CDR2 SYDVKM. The germline V and J ends were trimmed by 5 bases and 0 bases, with 11 bases remaining between them. CDR3 length: 14 residues.

The chain combines TRBV30 with TRBJ2-3; 11 bases are shared with TRBD2. The V and J ends lost 0 bases and 8 bases, in that order; junction bases with no gene match: 10. The CDR3 length is 16 residues. CDR1 GTSNPN and CDR2 SVGIG come from the germline V gene (reference sequence). CDR3 in DNA: TGTGCCTGGAGTGTACTGGTAGCGGGGGGGCGGGCTACGCAGTATTTT. As protein: CAWSVLVAGGRATQYF.

The gene calls are TRBV9 and TRBJ2-3; TRBD1 agrees at 9 bases. The germline V gene encodes CDR1 SGDLS and CDR2 YYNGEE. The CDR3 is 13 residues long. J lost 13 bases, V lost 4 bases, and 10 bases had no gene match. In nucleotides, the CDR3 is TGTGCCAGCAGCATAACGCCCCGGGACAGGGAGTATTTT. Translated, it gives CASSITPRDREYF.

The V and J genes are TRBV18 and TRBJ1-5, with TRBD1 identical over 11 bases. This CDR3 has 15 amino acids. Germline CDR1 reads KGHSH; CDR2 reads LQKENI. V trimming: 5 bases; J trimming: 6 bases; junction bases outside the gene matches: 6. The CDR3 DNA reads as TGTGCCAGCTCATGGGGACAGGGGGACATTCAGCCCCAGCATTTT. Amino acid sequence: CASSWGQGDIQPQHF.

The chain joins TRBV5-1 to TRBJ1-2; D gene ambiguous. Germline V gene data show CDR1 as SGHRS and CDR2 as YFSETQ. The CDR3 is made up of 14 amino acids. Trimming shortened V by 2 bases and J by 8 bases, and 16 bases separated the two germline ends. The CDR3 region is CASSLNSAGKGYTF. CDR3 bases: TGCGCCAGCAGCTTAAATTCGGCGGGGAAGGGCTACACCTTC.

The count of this clone is one. The chain couples TRBV7-2 to TRBJ1-5; tentative D call: TRBD1 (5 bases). The CDR3 is 15 amino acids. The germline V gene has CDR1 SGHTA and CDR2 FQGNSA. V was clipped by 4 bases and J by 1 base, with 11 bases between them. The CDR3 here is CASSSRVGSNQPQHF. CDR3 DNA: TGTGCCAGCAGCTCCAGGGTAGGGAGCAATCAGCCCCAGCATTTT.

The chain employs TRBV10-3 and TRBJ2-5; 10 bases are shared with TRBD1. The CDR3 spans 17 residues. CDR1 and CDR2 from the germline V gene are ENHRY and SYGVKD. The J segment lost 4 bases and the V segment lost 0 bases, leaving 8 bases of the junction unmatched. Here the CDR3 DNA reads TGTGCCATCAGTGAGTCGGGGGACAGGGGATATAGAGAGACCCAGTACTTC. Encoded protein: CAISESGDRGYRETQYF.

This clone was found a few times. This chain connects TRBV27 to TRBJ2-1; 9 nucleotides line up with TRBD1. From germline, CDR1 is MNHEY and CDR2 SMNVEV (reference sequence). This CDR3 region has 15 residues. V was clipped by 6 bases and J by 1 base; unmatched bases: 4. As DNA, the CDR3 is TGTGCCAGCAGACGGACAGGGGCGTCCTACAATGAGCAGTTCTTC. Translating gives CASRRTGASYNEQFF.

This sequence joins TRBV11-2 and TRBJ1-5; a weak D match, TRBD1 (5 bases). The CDR3 sequence is 13 residues long. Trimming pared 1 base from V and 6 bases from J, leaving 7 bases between. Looked up from germline, CDR1 is SGHAT and CDR2 is FQNNGV. The CDR3 is CASSLGGGQPQHF. The CDR3 DNA reads TGTGCCAGCAGCTTAGGGGGGGGTCAGCCCCAGCATTTT. Supplemented by reference TRBV11-2 and TRBJ1-5, the full variable domain reads EAGVAQSPRYKIIEKRQSVAFWCNPISGHATLYWYQQILGQGPKLLIQFQNNGVVDDSQLPKDRFSAERLKGVDSTLKIQPAKLEDSAVYLCASSLGGGQPQHFGDGTRLSIL.

In this sample, this clone turned up a few times. The chain carries TRBV18 and TRBJ1-5; no reliable D call. V was clipped by 6 bases and J by 5 bases, with 17 bases between them. This CDR3 region has 15 residues. Germline V gene lookup returns CDR1 KGHSH and CDR2 LQKENI. This chain's CDR3 is CASSQNGVPHQPQHF. CDR3 nucleotides: TGTGCCAGCTCGCAAAACGGGGTGCCCCATCAGCCCCAGCATTTT.

A few counts support this clone. This chain joins TRBV19 and TRBJ1-1; 7 nucleotides match TRBD1. CDR1 is LNHDA and CDR2 is SQIVND in the germline V gene (reference sequence). The CDR3 is 13 amino acids. The trim removed 7 bases at V and 3 bases at J, leaving 5 bases unmatched. The CDR3, as DNA: TGTGCCAGTATCCCGGACAGGCACACTGAAGCTTTCTTT. The encoded protein is CASIPDRHTEAFF.

V gene TRBV19 combines with J gene TRBJ1-2; TRBD1 matches 11 bases. With V trimmed by 10 bases and J by 7 bases, 8 bases remained unmatched. From germline, CDR1 is LNHDA and CDR2 SQIVND (reference sequence). This CDR3 has 13 amino acids. The CDR3, as DNA: TGTGCCACTCGCATGGGGACAGGGGGTGGCTACACCTTC. It encodes CATRMGTGGGYTF.

This clone was seen a handful of times. The chain employs TRBV19 and TRBJ1-2; no firm D call. The CDR3 spans 15 residues. CDR1 LNHDA and CDR2 SQIVND come from the germline V gene (reference sequence). V was clipped by 5 bases and J by 3 bases, with 16 bases between them. The CDR3 sequence is CASSPSQRADYGYTF. The CDR3 DNA reads TGTGCCAGTAGTCCCTCCCAGCGCGCCGACTATGGCTACACCTTC.

The count of this clone is one. V usage is TRBV27 and J usage is TRBJ2-7; 10 bases are a match to TRBD2. Trimming removed 4 bases from V and 3 bases from J; junction bases left unmatched: 6. Germline V gives CDR1 MNHEY, CDR2 SMNVEV (reference sequence). CDR3 length equals 15 residues. The CDR3 DNA reads as TGTGCCAGCAGTTCCCTAGCGGGGGATTTCTACGAGCAGTACTTC. It is translated as CASSSLAGDFYEQYF.

The chain uses TRBV27 and TRBJ1-3; weak D call: TRBD1 (5 bases). Germline CDR1 is MNHEY and CDR2 is SMNVEV (reference sequence). The CDR3 is made up of 16 amino acids. Trimming removed 7 bases from V and 8 bases from J, with 24 bases in between. The chain's CDR3 is CASTPWGGSTGDTIYF. CDR3 DNA sequence: TGTGCCAGCACCCCATGGGGTGGATCTACAGGAGACACCATATATTTT.

This clone appeared many times. The gene calls are TRBV30 and TRBJ1-2, with D unclear. The CDR3 spans 15 residues. Germline assignment: CDR1 GTSNPN and CDR2 SVGIG (reference sequence). V was trimmed by 4 bases and J by 0 bases, leaving 15 bases between them. CDR3 DNA sequence: TGTGCCTGGACCCCCGCGGAAAGATCTAACTATGGCTACACCTTC. Protein: CAWTPAERSNYGYTF.

The V call is TRBV27, the J call TRBJ1-6; no definite D call. CDR3 size: 18 residues. Germline values: CDR1 MNHEY, CDR2 SMNVEV (reference sequence). V was pared by 5 bases and J by 0 bases, with 17 bases between. The CDR3 region has the DNA TGTGCCAGCAGTCCCTATCGTACGTTAAGCTCCTATAATTCACCCCTCCACTTT. This encodes CASSPYRTLSSYNSPLHF.